The clone carrying this T cell receptor (beta chain) came up a few times. Antigen: not known. Calling Graves' hyperthyroidism stable meant ophthalmopathy did not progress within 18 months. Amplification yielded TCR beta CDR3 regions, with RNA transcripts as the source. The HTBI primer set was used in a first-round RT-PCR of the TCR CDR3. Each CDR3 protein is one row after TCRdb ran MiXCR on the multiplex PCR reads. There are hundreds of thousands of distinct CDR3 sequences in the sample; around 16% occur only once, and over 3.5% lies in the top ten. These data come from a study of T cells in Graves' hyperthyroidism and ophthalmopathy. Trimming cost V 3 bases and J 4 bases; bases outside gene matches: 9. This CDR3 has 16 residues. The germline V gene has CDR1 SGHRS and CDR2 YFSETQ. Findings and limits, study-wide: Ophthalmopathy could be told apart from stable hyperthyroidism with a 13 V-J model.

The TCR sequence derives from a woman younger than 45 with Graves' hyperthyroidism. Material for sequencing was blood. V and J are TRBV5-1 and TRBJ2-3, with TRBD2 matching over 9 bases. CDR3 DNA sequence: TGCGCCAGCAGCTCAGGGGCACTAGCGGGTTCAGATACGCAGTATTTT. Its protein product is CASSSGALAGSDTQYF. The full variable domain, its missing parts supplied by reference TRBV5-1 and TRBJ2-3, is KAGVTQTPRYLIKTRGQQVTLSCSPISGHRSVSWYQQTPGQGLQFLFEYFSETQRNKGNFPGRFSGRQFSNSRSEMNVSTLELGDSALYLCASSSGALAGSDTQYFGPGTRLTVL.